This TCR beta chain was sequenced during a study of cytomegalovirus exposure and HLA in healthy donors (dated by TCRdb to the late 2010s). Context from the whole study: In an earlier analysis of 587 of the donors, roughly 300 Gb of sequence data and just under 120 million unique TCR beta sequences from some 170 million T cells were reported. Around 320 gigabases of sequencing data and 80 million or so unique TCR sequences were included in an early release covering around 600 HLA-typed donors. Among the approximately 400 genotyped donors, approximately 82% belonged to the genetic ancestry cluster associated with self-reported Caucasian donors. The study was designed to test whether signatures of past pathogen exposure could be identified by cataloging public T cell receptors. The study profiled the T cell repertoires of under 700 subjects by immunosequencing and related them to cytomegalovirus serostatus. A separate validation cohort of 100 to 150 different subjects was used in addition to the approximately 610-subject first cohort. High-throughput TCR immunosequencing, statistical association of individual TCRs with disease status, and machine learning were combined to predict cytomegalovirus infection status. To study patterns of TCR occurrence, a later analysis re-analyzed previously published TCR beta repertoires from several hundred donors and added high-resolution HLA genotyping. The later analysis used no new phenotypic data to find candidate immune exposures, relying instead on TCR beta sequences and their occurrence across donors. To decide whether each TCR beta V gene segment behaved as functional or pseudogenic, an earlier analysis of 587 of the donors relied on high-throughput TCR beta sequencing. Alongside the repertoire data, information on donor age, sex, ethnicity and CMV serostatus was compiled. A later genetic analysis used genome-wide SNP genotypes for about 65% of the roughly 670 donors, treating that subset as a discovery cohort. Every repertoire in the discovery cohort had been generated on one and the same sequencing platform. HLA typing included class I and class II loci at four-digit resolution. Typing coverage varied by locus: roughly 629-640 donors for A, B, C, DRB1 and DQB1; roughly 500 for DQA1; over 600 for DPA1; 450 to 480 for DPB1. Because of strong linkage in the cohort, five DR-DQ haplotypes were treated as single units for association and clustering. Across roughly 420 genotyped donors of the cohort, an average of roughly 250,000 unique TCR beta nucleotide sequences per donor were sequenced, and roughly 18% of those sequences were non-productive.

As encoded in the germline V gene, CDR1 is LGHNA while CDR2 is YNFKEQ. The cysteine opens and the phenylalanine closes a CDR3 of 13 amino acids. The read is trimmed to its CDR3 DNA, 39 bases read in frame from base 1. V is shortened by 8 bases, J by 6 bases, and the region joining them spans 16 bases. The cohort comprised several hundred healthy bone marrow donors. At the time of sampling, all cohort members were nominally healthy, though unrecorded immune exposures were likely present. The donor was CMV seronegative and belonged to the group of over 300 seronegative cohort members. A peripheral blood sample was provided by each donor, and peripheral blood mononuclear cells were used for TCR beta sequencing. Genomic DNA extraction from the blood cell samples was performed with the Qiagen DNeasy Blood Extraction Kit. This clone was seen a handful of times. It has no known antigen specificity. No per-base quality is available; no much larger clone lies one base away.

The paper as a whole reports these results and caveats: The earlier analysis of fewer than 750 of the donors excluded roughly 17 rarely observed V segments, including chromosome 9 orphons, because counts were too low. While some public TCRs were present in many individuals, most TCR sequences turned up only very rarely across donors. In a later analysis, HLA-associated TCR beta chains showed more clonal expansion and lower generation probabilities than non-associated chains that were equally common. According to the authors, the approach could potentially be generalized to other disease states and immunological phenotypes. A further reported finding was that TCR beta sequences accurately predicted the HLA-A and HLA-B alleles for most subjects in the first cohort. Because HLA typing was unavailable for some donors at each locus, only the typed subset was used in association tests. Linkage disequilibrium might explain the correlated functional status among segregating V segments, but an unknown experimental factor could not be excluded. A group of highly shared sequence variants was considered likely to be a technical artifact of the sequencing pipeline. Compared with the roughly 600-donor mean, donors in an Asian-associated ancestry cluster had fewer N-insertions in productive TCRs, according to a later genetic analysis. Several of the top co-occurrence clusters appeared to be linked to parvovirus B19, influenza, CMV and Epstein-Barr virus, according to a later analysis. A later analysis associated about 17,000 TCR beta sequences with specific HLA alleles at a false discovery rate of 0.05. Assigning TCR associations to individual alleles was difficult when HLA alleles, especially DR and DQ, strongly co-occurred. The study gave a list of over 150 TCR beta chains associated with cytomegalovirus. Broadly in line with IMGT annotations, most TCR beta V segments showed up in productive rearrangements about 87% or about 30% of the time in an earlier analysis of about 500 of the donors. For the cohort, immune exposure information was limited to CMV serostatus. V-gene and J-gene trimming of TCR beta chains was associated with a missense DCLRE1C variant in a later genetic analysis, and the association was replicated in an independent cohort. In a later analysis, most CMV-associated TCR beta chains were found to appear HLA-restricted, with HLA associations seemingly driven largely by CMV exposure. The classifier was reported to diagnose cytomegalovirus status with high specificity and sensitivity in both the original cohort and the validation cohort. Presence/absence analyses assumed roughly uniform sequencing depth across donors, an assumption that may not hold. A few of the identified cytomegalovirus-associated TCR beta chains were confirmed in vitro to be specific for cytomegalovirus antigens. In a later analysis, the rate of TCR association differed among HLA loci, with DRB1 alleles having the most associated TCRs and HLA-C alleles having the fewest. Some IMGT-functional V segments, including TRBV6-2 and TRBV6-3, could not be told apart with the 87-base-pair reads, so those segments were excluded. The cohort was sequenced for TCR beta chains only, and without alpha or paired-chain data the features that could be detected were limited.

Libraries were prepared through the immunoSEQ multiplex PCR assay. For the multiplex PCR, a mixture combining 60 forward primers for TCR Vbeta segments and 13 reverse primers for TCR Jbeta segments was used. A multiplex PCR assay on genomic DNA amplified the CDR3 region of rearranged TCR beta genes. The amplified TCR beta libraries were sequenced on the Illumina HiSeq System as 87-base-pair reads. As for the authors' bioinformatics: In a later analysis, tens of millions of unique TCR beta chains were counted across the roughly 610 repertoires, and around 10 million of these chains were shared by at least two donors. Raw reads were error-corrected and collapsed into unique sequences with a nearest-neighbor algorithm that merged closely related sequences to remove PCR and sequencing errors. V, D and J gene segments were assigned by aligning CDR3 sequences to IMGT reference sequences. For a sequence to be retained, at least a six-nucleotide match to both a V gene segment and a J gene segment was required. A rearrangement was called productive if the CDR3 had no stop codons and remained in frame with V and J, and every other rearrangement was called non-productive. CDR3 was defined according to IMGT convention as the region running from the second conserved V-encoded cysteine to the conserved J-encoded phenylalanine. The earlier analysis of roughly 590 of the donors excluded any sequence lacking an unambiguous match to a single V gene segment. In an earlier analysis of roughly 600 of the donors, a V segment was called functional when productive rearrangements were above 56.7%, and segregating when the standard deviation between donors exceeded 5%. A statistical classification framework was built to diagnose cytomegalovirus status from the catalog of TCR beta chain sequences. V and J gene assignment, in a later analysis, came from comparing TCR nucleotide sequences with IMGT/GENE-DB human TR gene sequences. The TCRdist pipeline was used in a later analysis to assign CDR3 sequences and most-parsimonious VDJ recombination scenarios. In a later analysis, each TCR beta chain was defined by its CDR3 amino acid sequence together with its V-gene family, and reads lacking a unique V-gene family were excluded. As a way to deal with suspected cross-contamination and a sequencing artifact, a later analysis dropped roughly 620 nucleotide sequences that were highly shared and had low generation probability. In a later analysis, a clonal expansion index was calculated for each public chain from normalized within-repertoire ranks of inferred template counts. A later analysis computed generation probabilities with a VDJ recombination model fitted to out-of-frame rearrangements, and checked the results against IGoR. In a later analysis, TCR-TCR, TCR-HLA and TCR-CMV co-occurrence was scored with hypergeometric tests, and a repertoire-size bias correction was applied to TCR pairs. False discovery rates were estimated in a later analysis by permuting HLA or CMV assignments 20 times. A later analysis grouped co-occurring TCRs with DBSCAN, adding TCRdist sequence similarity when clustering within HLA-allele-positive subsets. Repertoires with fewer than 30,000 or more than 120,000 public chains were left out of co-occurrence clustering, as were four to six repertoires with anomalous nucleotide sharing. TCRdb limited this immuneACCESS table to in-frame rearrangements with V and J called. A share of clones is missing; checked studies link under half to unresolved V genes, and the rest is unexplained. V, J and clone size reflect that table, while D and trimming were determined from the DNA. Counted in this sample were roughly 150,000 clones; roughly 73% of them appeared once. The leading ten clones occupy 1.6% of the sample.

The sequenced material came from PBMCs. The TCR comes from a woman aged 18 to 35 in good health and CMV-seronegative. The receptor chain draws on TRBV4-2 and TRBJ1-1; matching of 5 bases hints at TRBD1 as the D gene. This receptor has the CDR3 CASRREGTAEAFF. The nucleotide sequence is TGTGCCAGCCGTCGGGAGGGGACCGCTGAAGCTTTCTTT.